In its sample, the clone carrying this T cell receptor beta chain was seen a few times. The target antigen is unknown. From germline, CDR1 is SEHNR and CDR2 FQNEAQ (reference sequence). This CDR3 has 12 amino acids. Deletions cut 3 bases from V and 5 bases from J, with 7 bases between. The PCR contained 60 Vbeta and 13 Jbeta primers. Libraries were prepared by immunoSEQ multiplex PCR; TCRdb keeps only in-frame clonotypes and omits some of them. The table has over 30,000 clones, 75% to 85% seen once. Healthy people donating bone marrow made up the donors. This sample was included in a study of cytomegalovirus exposure and HLA in healthy donors. Points from the study as a whole: TCR beta chains numbering 150 to 200 were designated cytomegalovirus-associated.

The source is a male donor in good health and CMV-seronegative. The rearrangement joins TRBV7-9 to TRBJ1-2; D is undetermined. Sequenced input: PBMCs. DNA of the CDR3: TGTGCCAGCAGCTTCTCACAGTATGGCTACACCTTC. It encodes CASSFSQYGYTF. The entire variable domain, with the rest obtained from reference TRBV7-9 and TRBJ1-2, is as follows: DTGVSQNPRHKITKRGQNVTFRCDPISEHNRLYWYRQTLGQGPEFLTYFQNEAQLEKSRLLSDRFSAERPKGSFSTLEIQRTEQGDSAMYLCASSFSQYGYTFGSGTRLTVV.